The subject of this entry is one T cell receptor beta chain. Antigen: not known. This sample is part of a study of vaccination and CD4 T cells after COVID-19. This sample's treatment: roughly 11-day PBMC culture with coronavirus spike peptide pools or control peptides (ViraFEST assay). The ViraFEST method relied on peptide pools to expand antigen-specific T cells, followed by TCR sequencing. Positive tests by PCR, dated March to December 2020, predated US Alpha, Beta and Delta variants. Two million PBMCs went into each well for culture with approximately 9.4 IU/ml IL-2 and around 10 ug/ml peptide pools. This CDR3 is built from 14 residues. The germline CDR1 and CDR2 sequences are MNHEY and SMNVEV (reference sequence). Trimming pared 3 bases from V and 0 bases from J, leaving 6 bases between. Once obtained from cultured CD4+ T cells, the DNA was sequenced using the Oncomine TCR Beta short-read assay. Genomic DNA was extracted from cultured CD4+ T cells. TCRdb reprocessed the PCR reads with MiXCR, giving one entry per CDR3 protein. The table shows about 17,000 distinct CDR3 sequences, with about three quarters occurring only once.

Sequenced material: CD4+ T cells from blood, cultured in vitro. V and J are TRBV27 and TRBJ1-5; D uncertain. This clonotype originated in a human donor who had recovered from COVID-19. CDR3 protein: CASSLGDSNQPQHF. CDR3 sequence (DNA): TGTGCCAGCAGTTTGGGAGATAGCAATCAGCCCCAGCATTTT.